This T cell receptor (beta chain) was observed in a study of T cell responses to AZD1222 COVID-19 vaccine. Whole-study results and caveats: Dominant at 160-218 and 743-854, vaccine-associated CD4 TCRs also spanned spike. Once two AZD1222 doses were given, Spike-specific TCR breadth and depth went up. A mostly white British donor set with more females was recruited, and clonal diversity was possibly underestimated. Unmutated variant regions reportedly attract nearly half of all spike-specific TCRs.

The CDR3 length is 13 residues. Germline lookup yields CDR1 SGHTA and CDR2 FQGTGA. The ends were cut back, 1 base at V and 4 bases at J, with 8 bases in the middle. In regard to this clone: The target antigen is unknown.

Method: immunoSEQ multiplex PCR; TCRdb's copy keeps in-frame clones and lacks some. The top ten hold over 1.2% of the sample, which has about 150,000 clones, 85% to 95% seen once. The sequencing here drew on peripheral blood, taken 28 days after the second AZD1222 dose. The chain combines TRBV7-3 with TRBJ2-7; a weak D match, TRBD2 (5 bases). The clonotype comes from an adult who received the AZD1222 COVID-19 vaccine. The CDR3 region has the DNA TGTGCCAGCAGCTTAAGCGGGTCTTACGAGCAGTACTTC. It is translated as CASSLSGSYEQYF.